This TCR beta chain is drawn from a study of blood T cell repertoires in COVID-19. Sequencing used immunoSEQ multiplex PCR; TCRdb keeps in-frame clones, though not all of them. The sample records about 220,000 clones, roughly 85% being singletons. This CDR3 is built from 16 residues. The V end lost 4 bases, the J end lost 5 bases, and 19 bases lay between the germline ends. Germline V gene lookup returns CDR1 SGHKS and CDR2 YYEKEE (reference sequence). This rearrangement joins TRBV5-5 to TRBJ2-1; the D gene is possibly TRBD1 (7 bases). The TCR comes from a woman aged 70-85 years with COVID-19, enrolled during active disease. Sequencing used peripheral blood. This CDR3 is CASSRPTGRPNNEQFF. CDR3 DNA sequence: TGTGCCAGCAGCCGTCCGACAGGGAGGCCTAACAATGAGCAGTTCTTC.